Listed below are T cell receptor beta chains from one sample, sequenced in a study of vaccination and CD4 T cells after COVID-19. These receptors' targets are unknown. TCRdb fed the PCR reads into MiXCR, producing one record per CDR3 protein. The profile shows several thousand distinct CDR3 sequences, approximately 39% of them singletons. Sequenced: CD4+ T cells from blood, cultured in vitro. Source of these receptors: a human donor in good health. CDR3s include the opening cysteine and the closing phenylalanine or tryptophan. The D gene is left open where the match is weak. Size is stated for part of the rows, as once, few or many counts, or as a class when the clone is expanded.

v_gene: TRBV19; abundance: few; d_gene: TRBD1; j_gene: TRBJ2-2; CDR3nt: TGTGCCAGTAGTATGGGACAGGGAATTGGGACCACCGGGGAGCTGTTTTTT; CDR3aa: CASSMGQGIGTTGELFF
v_gene: TRBV7-3; abundance: -; d_gene: TRBD2; j_gene: TRBJ2-1; CDR3nt: TGTGCCAGCAGCTTGGGACTAGCGGGAGCCCGAGAGCAGTTCTTC; CDR3aa: CASSLGLAGAREQFF
v_gene: TRBV6-1; abundance: few; d_gene: -; j_gene: TRBJ1-3; CDR3nt: TGTGCCAGCAGTACCGACAGGTCCTCTGGAAACACCATATATTTT; CDR3aa: CASSTDRSSGNTIYF
v_gene: TRBV27; abundance: -; d_gene: -; j_gene: TRBJ2-5; CDR3nt: TGTGCCAGCAGTGGTATTTCGGAGCAAGAGACCCAGTACTTC; CDR3aa: CASSGISEQETQYF
v_gene: TRBV7-8; abundance: few; d_gene: -; j_gene: TRBJ1-5; CDR3nt: TGTGCCAGCAGCACCCCCCCTCAGCCCCAGCATTTT; CDR3aa: CASSTPPQPQHF
v_gene: TRBV7-2; abundance: few; d_gene: -; j_gene: TRBJ1-1; CDR3nt: TGTGCCAGCGGACACTCCATGAACACTGAAGCTTTCTTT; CDR3aa: CASGHSMNTEAFF
v_gene: TRBV7-9; abundance: few; d_gene: -; j_gene: TRBJ1-2; CDR3nt: TGTGCCAGCAGCTGGGAAGGGGTTGAGGGCTACACCTTC; CDR3aa: CASSWEGVEGYTF
v_gene: TRBV20-1; abundance: -; d_gene: -; j_gene: TRBJ1-2; CDR3nt: TGCAGTGCTAGAGATCTCTTAAGTCCCACCTTGAACTATGGCTACACCTTC; CDR3aa: CSARDLLSPTLNYGYTF
v_gene: TRBV20-1; abundance: large; d_gene: TRBD1; j_gene: TRBJ2-2; CDR3nt: TGCAGTGCTAGACCCGGACAGGGTGTAGCGGGGGAGCTGTTTTTT; CDR3aa: CSARPGQGVAGELFF
v_gene: TRBV7-2; abundance: -; d_gene: -; j_gene: TRBJ2-3; CDR3nt: TGTGCCAGCAGCCCTAATTGGGGGGATACGCAGTATTTT; CDR3aa: CASSPNWGDTQYF
v_gene: TRBV7-2; abundance: -; d_gene: -; j_gene: TRBJ2-5; CDR3nt: TGTGCCAGCAGCTTAGAGGCTACTAGGGGGGCCCAGTACTTC; CDR3aa: CASSLEATRGAQYF
v_gene: TRBV6-1; abundance: few; d_gene: TRBD1; j_gene: TRBJ2-1; CDR3nt: TGTGCCAGCCGGACAGGGGAGGTTGTCTATGAGCAGTTCTTC; CDR3aa: CASRTGEVVYEQFF
v_gene: TRBV6-5; abundance: -; d_gene: -; j_gene: TRBJ1-5; CDR3nt: TGTGCCAGCAGTTATGGCCAGGGTCAGCCCCAGCATTTT; CDR3aa: CASSYGQGQPQHF
v_gene: TRBV24-1; abundance: few; d_gene: TRBD1; j_gene: TRBJ2-5; CDR3nt: TGTGCCACCAGTGATCCACAGGGGGCCGGAGAGACCCAGTACTTC; CDR3aa: CATSDPQGAGETQYF
v_gene: TRBV5-1; abundance: -; d_gene: TRBD2; j_gene: TRBJ2-1; CDR3nt: TGCGCCAGCAGCCTTGGTCCTAGCGGTAACAATGAGCAGTTCTTC; CDR3aa: CASSLGPSGNNEQFF
v_gene: TRBV19; abundance: -; d_gene: -; j_gene: TRBJ1-5; CDR3nt: TGTGCCAGTAGTGAGGGGGGGCGAGTACAGCCCCAGCATTTT; CDR3aa: CASSEGGRVQPQHF
v_gene: TRBV20-1; abundance: few; d_gene: TRBD1; j_gene: TRBJ1-5; CDR3nt: TGCAGTGCTAGCCCCGGTGGAGACAGGGCGGGACAGCCCCAGCATTTT; CDR3aa: CSASPGGDRAGQPQHF
v_gene: TRBV7-8; abundance: -; d_gene: -; j_gene: TRBJ2-1; CDR3nt: TGTGCCAGCAGCCGAAATACGGGGGGCGGGGAGTTCTTC; CDR3aa: CASSRNTGGGEFF
v_gene: TRBV27; abundance: few; d_gene: -; j_gene: TRBJ2-5; CDR3nt: TGTGCCAGCAGAATACAGGGACAAGAGACCCAGTACTTC; CDR3aa: CASRIQGQETQYF
v_gene: TRBV29-1; abundance: few; d_gene: -; j_gene: TRBJ2-5; CDR3nt: TGCAGCGTTGATGTCCTCCAAGAGACCCAGTACTTC; CDR3aa: CSVDVLQETQYF
v_gene: TRBV6-2/TRBV6-3; abundance: -; d_gene: -; j_gene: TRBJ2-5; CDR3nt: TGTGCCAGCACCCCCCTAGGGGTAGAGACCCAGTACTTC; CDR3aa: CASTPLGVETQYF
v_gene: TRBV7-6; abundance: -; d_gene: TRBD1; j_gene: TRBJ1-3; CDR3nt: TGTGCCAGCAGCCCGGGACAGAACTCTGGAAACACCATATATTTT; CDR3aa: CASSPGQNSGNTIYF
v_gene: TRBV5-1; abundance: few; d_gene: TRBD1; j_gene: TRBJ1-2; CDR3nt: TGCGCCAGCAGCTTGGGTCAGGGGGGTGGCTACACCTTC; CDR3aa: CASSLGQGGGYTF
v_gene: TRBV6-2/TRBV6-3; abundance: -; d_gene: -; j_gene: TRBJ2-3; CDR3nt: TGTGCCAGCAGTTACTCGGAGAGGAATACGCAGTATTTT; CDR3aa: CASSYSERNTQYF
v_gene: TRBV7-2; abundance: few; d_gene: -; j_gene: TRBJ2-7; CDR3nt: TGTGCCAGCAGCTCCAACCGCATAGGGGAGCAGTACTTC; CDR3aa: CASSSNRIGEQYF
v_gene: TRBV6-2/TRBV6-3; abundance: -; d_gene: TRBD2; j_gene: TRBJ2-7; CDR3nt: TGTGCCAGCAACGAGGAGGCGGGAGGCCCTTACTCCTACGAGCAGTACTTC; CDR3aa: CASNEEAGGPYSYEQYF
v_gene: TRBV4-1; abundance: -; d_gene: -; j_gene: TRBJ1-5; CDR3nt: TGCGCCAGCAGCCAAGACGATGCAGGGCAAAATCAGCCCCAGCATTTT; CDR3aa: CASSQDDAGQNQPQHF
v_gene: TRBV6-1; abundance: few; d_gene: -; j_gene: TRBJ2-7; CDR3nt: TGTGCCAGCAGGCTCAGGCAGGGAGGTAACGAGCAGTACTTC; CDR3aa: CASRLRQGGNEQYF
v_gene: TRBV6-5; abundance: few; d_gene: TRBD2; j_gene: TRBJ2-2; CDR3nt: TGTGCCAGCAGTTACCGACGGACTAGTCGGACCGGGGAGCTGTTTTTT; CDR3aa: CASSYRRTSRTGELFF
v_gene: TRBV24-1; abundance: -; d_gene: TRBD2; j_gene: TRBJ2-1; CDR3nt: TGTGCCACCAGTGAGGGGACTAGCGGGTTGAGAAGGAAGAATGAGCAGTTCTTC; CDR3aa: CATSEGTSGLRRKNEQFF
v_gene: TRBV19; abundance: -; d_gene: -; j_gene: TRBJ1-5; CDR3nt: TGTGCCAGTAGGGCCGGAGGCTTTAGAAATCAGCCCCAGCATTTT; CDR3aa: CASRAGGFRNQPQHF
v_gene: TRBV27; abundance: -; d_gene: TRBD2; j_gene: TRBJ2-7; CDR3nt: TGTGCCAGCAGTCTTCTAGCGGGACCTAACAACGAGCAGTACTTC; CDR3aa: CASSLLAGPNNEQYF
v_gene: TRBV20-1; abundance: once; d_gene: -; j_gene: TRBJ1-2; CDR3nt: TGCAGTGCCCCCCGGACATCGCAAGGGGGCTACACCTTC; CDR3aa: CSAPRTSQGGYTF
v_gene: TRBV6-5; abundance: -; d_gene: -; j_gene: TRBJ2-7; CDR3nt: TGTGCCAGCAGTTACCCTCGGGACTTCTCCTACGAGCAGTACTTC; CDR3aa: CASSYPRDFSYEQYF
v_gene: TRBV6-1; abundance: -; d_gene: -; j_gene: TRBJ1-2; CDR3nt: TGTGCCAGCAGTGAAGAGTCGGCCTTGAGGAACTATGGCTACACCTTC; CDR3aa: CASSEESALRNYGYTF
v_gene: TRBV27; abundance: -; d_gene: -; j_gene: TRBJ2-2; CDR3nt: TGTGCCAGCAGTTACCGAGCCGGGGAGCTGTTTTTT; CDR3aa: CASSYRAGELFF
v_gene: TRBV25-1; abundance: -; d_gene: TRBD2; j_gene: TRBJ2-5; CDR3nt: TGTGCCAGCGCGAGGCCGGGAGCGGGAGGTGAGACCCAGTACTTC; CDR3aa: CASARPGAGGETQYF
v_gene: TRBV28; abundance: -; d_gene: -; j_gene: TRBJ1-6; CDR3nt: TGTGCCAGCAGTTTGACAGGATTGGATTCACCCCTCCACTTT; CDR3aa: CASSLTGLDSPLHF
v_gene: TRBV19; abundance: once; d_gene: TRBD1; j_gene: TRBJ2-3; CDR3nt: TGTGCCAGTAGTATGGACAGGGGGCTTGGAGATACGCAGTATTTT; CDR3aa: CASSMDRGLGDTQYF
v_gene: TRBV7-2; abundance: medium-sized; d_gene: TRBD2; j_gene: TRBJ2-1; CDR3nt: TGTGCCAGCAGCTTACAGCCGGGACTAGCGGGAGTGGCGAATGAGCAGTTCTTC; CDR3aa: CASSLQPGLAGVANEQFF
v_gene: TRBV24-1; abundance: -; d_gene: TRBD2; j_gene: TRBJ2-3; CDR3nt: TGTGCCACCAGTGATTCCCGGACAGCCCTAGCGGGCCCTAGCACAGATACGCAGTATTTT; CDR3aa: CATSDSRTALAGPSTDTQYF
v_gene: TRBV2; abundance: -; d_gene: -; j_gene: TRBJ1-2; CDR3nt: TGTGCCAGCAGTGAGGAAAAACTTAACTATGGCTACACCTTC; CDR3aa: CASSEEKLNYGYTF
v_gene: TRBV20-1; abundance: few; d_gene: -; j_gene: TRBJ2-7; CDR3nt: TGCAGTGCTAGGAGGGGTGCCGAGCAGTACTTC; CDR3aa: CSARRGAEQYF
v_gene: TRBV20-1; abundance: -; d_gene: TRBD2; j_gene: TRBJ2-3; CDR3nt: TGCAGTGCTAGACTAGCGGATAGCACAGATACGCAGTATTTT; CDR3aa: CSARLADSTDTQYF
v_gene: TRBV30; abundance: few; d_gene: TRBD1; j_gene: TRBJ2-7; CDR3nt: TGTGCCTGGTCCACCGGGACAGGGGCCTACGAGCAGTACTTC; CDR3aa: CAWSTGTGAYEQYF
v_gene: TRBV6-2/TRBV6-3; abundance: few; d_gene: -; j_gene: TRBJ1-2; CDR3nt: TGTGCCAGCAGTTTACGAGGGTCTGCGTATGGCTACACCTTC; CDR3aa: CASSLRGSAYGYTF
v_gene: TRBV7-8; abundance: -; d_gene: -; j_gene: TRBJ2-3; CDR3nt: TGTGCCAGCAGCCAGTACGCACAGGGTATATCGCAGTATTTT; CDR3aa: CASSQYAQGISQYF
v_gene: TRBV5-6; abundance: -; d_gene: -; j_gene: TRBJ2-5; CDR3nt: TGTGCCAGCAGCTTCCGTCAAGAGACCCAGTACTTC; CDR3aa: CASSFRQETQYF
v_gene: TRBV5-1; abundance: -; d_gene: TRBD1; j_gene: TRBJ2-2; CDR3nt: TGCGCCAGCAGCTCGGGACAGGCGAACACCGGGGAGCTGTTTTTT; CDR3aa: CASSSGQANTGELFF
v_gene: TRBV7-2; abundance: few; d_gene: -; j_gene: TRBJ1-5; CDR3nt: TGTGCCAGCAGCTTAGATGCGGGGGGTAGCAATCAGCCCCAGCATTTT; CDR3aa: CASSLDAGGSNQPQHF
v_gene: TRBV2; abundance: -; d_gene: -; j_gene: TRBJ1-2; CDR3nt: TGTGCCAGCAACCGTATTTCATCCTATGGCTACACCTTC; CDR3aa: CASNRISSYGYTF
v_gene: TRBV5-1; abundance: -; d_gene: -; j_gene: TRBJ2-7; CDR3nt: TGCGCCAGCAGGGCGGGACCATACGAGCAGTACTTC; CDR3aa: CASRAGPYEQYF
v_gene: TRBV7-2; abundance: -; d_gene: TRBD2; j_gene: TRBJ2-1; CDR3nt: TGTGCCAGCAGCTGCAGGGAGGGCGGGAGCAGTGGTGAGCAGTTCTTC; CDR3aa: CASSCREGGSSGEQFF